This TCR beta chain came from a study of T cells after yellow fever vaccination. CDR1 is ENHRY, CDR2 SYGVKD, per germline. The CDR3 has 10 residues. In its sample, this clonotype was seen once. TCRdb re-called the 5' RACE reads through MiXCR, storing one row per CDR3 protein. Of under 500,000 distinct CDR3 sequences in the sample, approximately 19% were seen once. The sequence derives from a man younger than 35 who received the YFV17D yellow fever vaccine. The input for sequencing was PBMCs, taken before the yellow fever booster vaccination. The genes are TRBV10-3 and TRBJ2-7; 7 bases map to TRBD1. CDR3 nucleotide sequence: TGTGGACAGGGCTCCTACGAGCAGTACGTC. It specifies CGQGSYEQYV.